The 18 T cell receptor beta chains listed next were all sequenced from one sample in a study of PD-L1 blockade in urothelial cancer. Indicated time point: peripheral blood 6 weeks after treatment start. TCRdb's copy holds only in-frame clones and misses some; the assay was immunoSEQ multiplex PCR. The data contain about 48,000 clones, approximately 78% of them singletons. The sample in question was PBMCs, obtained around atezolizumab (anti-PD-L1) treatment. The receptors derive from a man aged 70-80 years with urothelial cancer.

The chain employs TRBV27 and TRBJ2-6; 10 bases match TRBD2. The CDR3 covers 17 residues. With V trimmed by 4 bases and J by 0 bases, 3 bases remained unmatched. CDR1 is MNHEY and CDR2 is SMNVEV in the germline V gene (reference sequence). CDR3 protein: CASSSGLASSGANVLTF. The CDR3 DNA reads TGTGCCAGCAGTTCGGGACTAGCGAGCTCTGGGGCCAACGTCCTGACTTTC.

This clone showed up just once. The chain joins TRBV5-1 to TRBJ2-7, with D hard to call. The CDR3 extends over 14 amino acids. Germline V CDR1 and CDR2: SGHRS, YFSETQ. With 0 bases removed from V and 0 bases from J, the gap between germline ends came to 7 bases. The CDR3 loop reads CASSLASSSYEQYF. DNA of the CDR3: TGCGCCAGCAGCTTGGCGTCGAGCTCCTACGAGCAGTACTTC.

The V call is TRBV28, the J call TRBJ1-2; D possibly corresponds to TRBD1 (6 bases). Germline V gives CDR1 MDHEN, CDR2 SYDVKM. Trimming left V 6 bases short and J 7 bases short, with 24 bases between. The CDR3 is made up of 16 amino acids. The CDR3 sequence is CASRLKPLKGGSGYTF. For the CDR3, the DNA is TGTGCCAGCAGGCTAAAACCCTTGAAAGGGGGAAGTGGCTACACCTTC.

This chain links TRBV5-4 with TRBJ2-7, with 13 bases fitting TRBD2. V trimming: 0 bases; J trimming: 2 bases; junction bases outside the gene matches: 2. The CDR3 extends over 16 amino acids. CDR1 SGHNT and CDR2 YYREEE come from the germline V gene (reference sequence). CDR3 nucleotide sequence: TGTGCCAGCAGCTTGGGGGGGACTAGCGGGACCTACGAGCAGTACTTC. This sequence encodes CASSLGGTSGTYEQYF.

V usage is TRBV19 and J usage is TRBJ2-7; 9 positions match TRBD2. The CDR3 runs 15 residues. Trimming at V came to 1 base and at J to 2 bases, leaving 3 bases not matched to a gene. CDR1 and CDR2 (germline): LNHDA, SQIVND (reference sequence). Written as DNA, the CDR3 is TGTGCCAGTAGTATAGGGGCTAGCGGGACCTACGAGCAGTACTTC. Amino acid sequence: CASSIGASGTYEQYF. Full variable domain (missing parts from reference TRBV19 and TRBJ2-7): DGGITQSPKYLFRKEGQNVTLSCEQNLNHDAMYWYRQDPGQGLRLIYYSQIVNDFQKGDIAEGYSVSREKKESFPLTVTSAQKNPTAFYLCASSIGASGTYEQYFGPGTRLTVT.

Only a few counts were recorded for this clone. The J gene is TRBJ2-7, the V gene TRBV28, with TRBD1 identical over 10 bases. The CDR3 consists of 15 residues. Germline V CDR1 and CDR2: MDHEN, SYDVKM. V lost 4 bases and J lost 3; bases outside the gene matches: 6. CDR3 bases: TGTGCCAGCAGTTCGGGGACAGGGGTGGGCTACGAGCAGTACTTC. Protein product: CASSSGTGVGYEQYF.

The chain couples TRBV5-4 to TRBJ2-2; possibly TRBD2 for D (6 bases). Germline V gives CDR1 SGHNT, CDR2 YYREEE (reference sequence). This CDR3 has 18 residues. V was pared by 4 bases and J by 1 base, with 20 bases between. The CDR3 loop reads CASSPGRLRGMNTGELFF. The CDR3 region has the DNA TGTGCCAGCAGCCCTGGACGGTTGCGGGGTATGAACACCGGGGAGCTGTTTTTT.

This sequence joins TRBV5-1 and TRBJ2-1; D remains ambiguous. The germline CDR1 and CDR2 sequences are SGHRS and YFSETQ. V dropped 0 bases and J dropped 0 bases, with 7 bases sitting between them. The CDR3 runs 15 residues. The CDR3 protein is CASSLAPNSYNEQFF. For the CDR3, the DNA is TGCGCCAGCAGCTTGGCCCCCAACTCCTACAATGAGCAGTTCTTC.

The chain uses TRBV30 and TRBJ1-2, with D possibly being TRBD1 (6 bases). There are 14 residues in the CDR3. Looked up from germline, CDR1 is GTSNPN and CDR2 is SVGIG (reference sequence). V was trimmed by 2 bases and J by 4 bases, leaving 14 bases between them. CDR3 in DNA: TGTGCCTGGAGTTTGGGGGCAGGGGCCTATGGCTACACCTTC. It translates to CAWSLGAGAYGYTF.

This chain uses TRBV7-2 with TRBJ1-3, with TRBD1 identical over 7 bases. Germline V gives CDR1 SGHTA, CDR2 FQGNSA. Losses at the gene ends were 3 bases for V and 1 base for J; bases not matched to a gene: 3. This CDR3 contains 15 residues. CDR3 sequence (DNA): TGTGCCAGCAGCTTCGTACAGGGGTCTGGAAACACCATATATTTT. Amino acids: CASSFVQGSGNTIYF.

The rearrangement links TRBV28 to TRBJ1-5, with 8 nucleotides matching TRBD1. The CDR3 totals 15 residues. In germline, CDR1 is MDHEN, CDR2 SYDVKM. V lost 5 bases, J lost 0 bases, and 3 bases stayed unmatched. Here the CDR3 DNA reads TGTGCCAGCAGTGCGGGACAGGATAGCAATCAGCCCCAGCATTTT. It translates to CASSAGQDSNQPQHF.

The chain carries TRBV30 and TRBJ1-1, with 8 bases fitting TRBD1. The CDR3 runs 13 residues. CDR1 GTSNPN and CDR2 SVGIG come from the germline V gene (reference sequence). J gave up 0 bases and V 7 bases, and 4 bases lay outside the gene matches. The CDR3 DNA reads as TGTGCCTCGCGGGACAGGATGAACACTGAAGCTTTCTTT. Its protein is CASRDRMNTEAFF.

The chain is built from TRBV11-3 and TRBJ2-3; 13 bases are a match to TRBD2. Trimming at V came to 3 bases and at J to 2 bases, leaving 2 bases not matched to a gene. The germline CDR1 and CDR2 sequences are SGHNT and YENEEA. The CDR3 contains 16 residues. The CDR3 DNA sequence: TGTGCCAGCAGCTTTACTAGCGGGAGGGCCACAGATACGCAGTATTTT. Amino acid sequence: CASSFTSGRATDTQYF.

The chain uses TRBV2 and TRBJ2-1; 7 bases are a match to TRBD2. V shed 8 bases, J shed 7 bases, and the junction held 5 bases outside the gene matches. Germline CDR1 and CDR2: SNHLY and FYNNEI. There are 12 residues in the CDR3. DNA of the CDR3: TGTGCCAGCGAACTAGCGTGGAATGAGCAGTTCTTC. Protein sequence: CASELAWNEQFF.

The chain has TRBV6-5 and TRBJ1-1, with TRBD1 as a possible D gene (5 bases). Germline-derived CDR1 and CDR2 are MNHEY and SVGAGI. The CDR3 extends over 14 amino acids. Trimming took off 2 bases at V and 2 bases at J, with 9 bases between the two ends. CDR3 protein: CASSYGGLNTEAFF. The CDR3 nucleotides read TGTGCCAGCAGTTACGGGGGACTCAACACTGAAGCTTTCTTT.

This rearrangement joins TRBV7-2 to TRBJ1-2; D gene unclear. CDR3 size: 14 residues. Trimming removed 1 base from V and 4 bases from J, with 10 bases in between. CDR1 is SGHTA and CDR2 is FQGNSA in the germline V gene. The chain's CDR3 is CASSLDRGVYGYTF. The CDR3 DNA reads TGTGCCAGCAGCTTAGACCGCGGGGTCTATGGCTACACCTTC.

J is TRBJ2-2 and V is TRBV5-1, with D possibly matching TRBD2 (5 bases). Trimming removed 5 bases from V and 8 bases from J, with 7 bases in between. This CDR3 is built from 11 residues. In germline, CDR1 is SGHRS, CDR2 YFSETQ. The CDR3 nucleotides read TGCGCCAGCAGGGAGGAAGGGGAGCTGTTTTTT. Protein: CASREEGELFF.

J is TRBJ2-2 and V is TRBV6-5, with 8 positions matching TRBD1. Germline loops: CDR1 MNHEY, CDR2 SVGAGI. The CDR3 is 15 amino acids. J gave up 4 bases and V 4 bases, and 5 bases lay outside the gene matches. CDR3 DNA: TGTGCCAGCAGTTCCACAGGGGGGCGCACCGGGGAGCTGTTTTTT. Residues: CASSSTGGRTGELFF.